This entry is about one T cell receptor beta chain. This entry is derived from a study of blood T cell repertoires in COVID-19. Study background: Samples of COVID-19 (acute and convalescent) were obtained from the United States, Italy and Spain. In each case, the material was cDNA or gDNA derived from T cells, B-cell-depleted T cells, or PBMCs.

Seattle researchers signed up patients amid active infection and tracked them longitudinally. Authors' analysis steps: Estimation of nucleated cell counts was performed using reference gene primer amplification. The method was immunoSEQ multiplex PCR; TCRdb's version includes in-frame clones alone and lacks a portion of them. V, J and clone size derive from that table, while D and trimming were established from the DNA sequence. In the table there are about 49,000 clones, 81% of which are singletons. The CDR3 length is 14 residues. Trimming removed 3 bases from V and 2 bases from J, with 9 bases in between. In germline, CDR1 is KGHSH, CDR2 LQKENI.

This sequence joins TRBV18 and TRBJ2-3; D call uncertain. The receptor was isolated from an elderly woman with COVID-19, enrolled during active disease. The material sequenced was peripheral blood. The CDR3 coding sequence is TGTGCCAGCTCACCCCCCGCCTACACAGATACGCAGTATTTT. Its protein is CASSPPAYTDTQYF. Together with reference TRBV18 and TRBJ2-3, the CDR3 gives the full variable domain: NAGVMQNPRHLVRRRGQEARLRCSPMKGHSHVYWYRQLPEEGLKFMVYLQKENIIDESGMPKERFSAEFPKEGPSILRIQQVVRGDSAAYFCASSPPAYTDTQYFGPGTRLTVL.